The 2 T cell receptor beta chains below come from one sample, sequenced in a study of blood T cell repertoires in COVID-19. Some clones are missing from TCRdb's copy, which holds only in-frame ones; the method was immunoSEQ multiplex PCR. The sample carries fewer than 350,000 clones, approximately 86% recorded once. Material: peripheral blood. Receptors originate from a woman between 45 and 60 years old with active or convalescent COVID-19.

J is TRBJ2-5 and V is TRBV7-8; 13 bases fit TRBD2. The germline gives CDR1 SGHVS, CDR2 FQNEAQ. The CDR3 sequence is 20 residues long. V shed 5 bases and J 3 bases; nucleotides not matched to a gene: 18. The CDR3 protein is CASSRPPGTSGAGHEETQYF. CDR3 in DNA: TGTGCCAGCAGCCGTCCCCCAGGGACTAGCGGGGCTGGCCATGAAGAGACCCAGTACTTC.

The J gene is TRBJ2-3, the V gene TRBV7-3; the D gene is possibly TRBD2 (6 bases). CDR3 length equals 14 residues. V dropped 2 bases and J dropped 5 bases, with 11 bases sitting between them. CDR1 and CDR2 (germline): SGHTA, FQGTGA. The CDR3 loop reads CASSLGGVKDTQYF. The CDR3 DNA follows: TGTGCCAGCAGCTTAGGAGGGGTCAAAGATACGCAGTATTTT.